This section outlines one T cell receptor beta chain sequence together with its context. These data are taken from a study of cytomegalovirus exposure and HLA in healthy donors. This CDR3 is 16 amino acids long. CDR1 and CDR2 from the germline V gene are LNHDA and SQIVND (reference sequence). Trimming cost V 6 bases and J 3 bases, with 18 bases left between them. The PCR used 60 Vbeta and 13 Jbeta primers. Profiling relied on immunoSEQ multiplex PCR, and the TCRdb table lists in-frame clones only, not all of them. Counted here are 120,000 to 150,000 clones, 65% to 90% occurring once; the ten biggest clones make up 2.5% to 3.5%.

The rearrangement links TRBV19 to TRBJ1-5; tentative D call: TRBD1 (6 bases). This sequence was found in a woman in her thirties in good health and CMV-seronegative. The sample consisted of PBMCs. CDR3 coding DNA: TGTGCCAGTAGCCCCAGGGGTGGACAGTCCAATCAGCCCCAGCATTTT. The encoded protein is CASSPRGGQSNQPQHF.